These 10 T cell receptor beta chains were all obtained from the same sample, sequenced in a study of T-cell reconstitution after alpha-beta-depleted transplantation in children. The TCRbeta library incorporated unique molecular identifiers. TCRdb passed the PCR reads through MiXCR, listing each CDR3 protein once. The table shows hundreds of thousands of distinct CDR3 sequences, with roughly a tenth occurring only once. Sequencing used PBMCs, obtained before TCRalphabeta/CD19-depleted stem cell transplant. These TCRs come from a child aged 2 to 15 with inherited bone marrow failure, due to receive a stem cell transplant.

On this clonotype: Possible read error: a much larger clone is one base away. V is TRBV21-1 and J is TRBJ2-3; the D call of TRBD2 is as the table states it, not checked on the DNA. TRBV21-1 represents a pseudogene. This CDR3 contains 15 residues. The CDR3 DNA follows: TGTGCCAGCAGCAAAGGGACTAGCGGGACACATACGCAGTATTTT. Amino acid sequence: CASSKGTSGTHTQYF.

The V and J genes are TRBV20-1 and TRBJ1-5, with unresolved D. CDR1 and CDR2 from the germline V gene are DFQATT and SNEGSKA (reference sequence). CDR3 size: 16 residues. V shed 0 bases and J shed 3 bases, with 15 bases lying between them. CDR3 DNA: TGCAGTGCTAGAGAGCCCCCCGGCTATATCAATCAGCCCCAGCATTTT. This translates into CSAREPPGYINQPQHF.

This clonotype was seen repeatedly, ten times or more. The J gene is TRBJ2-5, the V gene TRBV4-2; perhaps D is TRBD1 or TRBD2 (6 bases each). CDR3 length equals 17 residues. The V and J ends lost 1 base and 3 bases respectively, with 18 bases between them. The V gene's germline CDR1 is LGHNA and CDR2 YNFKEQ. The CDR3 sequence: CASSQGIRLGGKETQYF. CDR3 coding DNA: TGTGCCAGCAGCCAAGGAATACGGTTAGGGGGGAAAGAGACCCAGTACTTC.

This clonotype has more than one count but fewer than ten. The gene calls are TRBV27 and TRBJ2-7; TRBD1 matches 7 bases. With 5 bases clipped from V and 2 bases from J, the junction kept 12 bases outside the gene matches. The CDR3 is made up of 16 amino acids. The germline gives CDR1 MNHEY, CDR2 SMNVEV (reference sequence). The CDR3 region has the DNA TGTGCCAGCAGTATCTTTTTCGACAGGGTGGCCTACGAGCAGTACTTC. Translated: CASSIFFDRVAYEQYF.

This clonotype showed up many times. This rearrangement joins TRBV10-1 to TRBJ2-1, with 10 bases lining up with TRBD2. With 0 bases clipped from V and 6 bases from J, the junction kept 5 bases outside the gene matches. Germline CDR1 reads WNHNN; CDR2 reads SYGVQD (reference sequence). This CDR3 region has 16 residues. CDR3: CASSESTSGRANEQFF. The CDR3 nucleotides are TGCGCCAGCAGTGAGTCGACGAGCGGGAGGGCCAATGAGCAGTTCTTC.

CDR3: CASSLPPGTPYEQYF. CDR3 DNA: TGTGCCAGCAGCTTACCCCCAGGGACACCCTACGAGCAGTACTTC. The rearrangement joins TRBV7-9 to TRBJ2-7, with a tentative D call TRBD1 (6 bases). Trimming took 2 bases from V and 2 from J, leaving 13 bases between them. The length of the CDR3 is 15 residues. CDR1 SEHNR and CDR2 FQNEAQ come from the germline V gene (reference sequence).

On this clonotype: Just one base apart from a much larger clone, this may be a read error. The CDR3 region has the DNA TGTGCCATCAGACGTCTAGCCTCCTACAATGAGCAGTTCTTC. Amino acid sequence: CAIRRLASYNEQFF. The rearrangement uses TRBV27 and TRBJ2-1, with D tentatively TRBD2 (5 bases). V was shortened by 10 bases and J by 0 bases, with 13 bases between the two germline ends. Per the germline V gene, CDR1 is MNHEY and CDR2 is SMNVEV (reference sequence). The CDR3 is 14 amino acids.

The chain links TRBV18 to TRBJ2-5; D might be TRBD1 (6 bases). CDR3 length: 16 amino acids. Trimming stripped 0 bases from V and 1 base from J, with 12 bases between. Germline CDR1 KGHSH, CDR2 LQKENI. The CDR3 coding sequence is TGTGCCAGCTCACCACCGGAAACAGGGCCCCAAGAGACCCAGTACTTC. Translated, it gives CASSPPETGPQETQYF.

CDR3 in DNA: TGTGCCAGCAGCTCGGGGGGGGGAAGCGGGACCTACGAGCAGTACTTC. Its translation is CASSSGGGSGTYEQYF. The chain combines TRBV11-2 with TRBJ2-7, with 8 bases identical to TRBD2. Germline assignment: CDR1 SGHAT and CDR2 FQNNGV. Losses at the gene ends were 4 bases for V and 2 bases for J; bases not matched to a gene: 10. The CDR3 spans 16 residues.

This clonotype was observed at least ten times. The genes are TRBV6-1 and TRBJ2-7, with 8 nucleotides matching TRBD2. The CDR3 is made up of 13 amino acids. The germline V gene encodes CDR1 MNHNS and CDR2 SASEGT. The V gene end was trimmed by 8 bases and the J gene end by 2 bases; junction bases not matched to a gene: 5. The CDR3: CASGGLGPYEQYF. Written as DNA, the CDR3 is TGTGCCAGCGGGGGACTAGGACCCTACGAGCAGTACTTC.